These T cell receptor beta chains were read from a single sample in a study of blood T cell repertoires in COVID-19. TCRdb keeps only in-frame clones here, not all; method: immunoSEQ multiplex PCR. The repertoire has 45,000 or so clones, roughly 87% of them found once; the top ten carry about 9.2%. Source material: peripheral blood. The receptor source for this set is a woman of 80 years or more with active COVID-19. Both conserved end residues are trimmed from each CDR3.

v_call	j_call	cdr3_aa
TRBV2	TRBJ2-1	ASSMDRGNNEQF
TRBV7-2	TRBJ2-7	ASSLAGTSGGYEQY
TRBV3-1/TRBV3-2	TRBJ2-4	ASSQGGENIQY
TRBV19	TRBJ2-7	ASSIHRTGPYEQY
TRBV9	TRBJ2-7	ASSPTSGGASYEQY
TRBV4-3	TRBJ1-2	ASSRSGEDGYT
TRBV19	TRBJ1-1	ASSILQGSTEAF
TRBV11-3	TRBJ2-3	ASSFTGEAEDTQY
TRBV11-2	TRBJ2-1	ASSLVLAGGSNEQF
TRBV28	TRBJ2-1	ASSPTGTGGPLNEQF
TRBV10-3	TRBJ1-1	ATGSGTDATEAF
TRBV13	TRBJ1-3	ASSLGRENTIY
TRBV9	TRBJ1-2	ASSVVPGTAKGYT
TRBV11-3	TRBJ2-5	ASSLTGVETQY
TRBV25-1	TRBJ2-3	ASSESTGYTDTQY
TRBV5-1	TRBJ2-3	ASSLVEGLAGGLNTQY
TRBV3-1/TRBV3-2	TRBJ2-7	ASSPGTYGEQY
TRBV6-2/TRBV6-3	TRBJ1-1	ASSYFGRNTEAF
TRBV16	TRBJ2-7	ASSHRVSGSEQY
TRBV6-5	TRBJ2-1	ASSYGTGINEQF
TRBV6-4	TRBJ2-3	ASSDGGATDTQY
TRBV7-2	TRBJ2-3	ASSLGLAGGN
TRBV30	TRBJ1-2	AFSTGAGYT
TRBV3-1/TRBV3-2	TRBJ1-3	ASSPGLDGNTIY
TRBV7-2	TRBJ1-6	ASSSPTGAQGSPLH
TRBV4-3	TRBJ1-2	ASSPTGGGYT
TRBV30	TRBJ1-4	AWAQGVEEKLF
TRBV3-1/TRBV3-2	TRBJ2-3	ASSPSGGGDTQY
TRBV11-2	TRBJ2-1	ASSLRGSSYNEQF
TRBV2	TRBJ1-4	ASKGVANEKLF
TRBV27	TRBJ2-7	ASSFRDRGRQY
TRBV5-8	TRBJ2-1	ASSPRDRGHNEQF
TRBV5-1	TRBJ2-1	ASSGTGGSYNEQF
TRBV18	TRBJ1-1	ASSPRGTGEAF
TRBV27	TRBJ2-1	ASRTYLHGTSGSYNEQF
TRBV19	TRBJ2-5	ASSRGTSETQY
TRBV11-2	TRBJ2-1	ASSSGALSSYNEQF
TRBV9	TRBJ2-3	ASNFAGDMDTQY
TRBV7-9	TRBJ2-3	ASSPKVGTDTQY
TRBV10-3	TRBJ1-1	AISEPGTEAF